Presented here are 25 T cell receptor beta chains from one specimen sequenced in a study of blood T cell repertoires in COVID-19. The method was immunoSEQ multiplex PCR; TCRdb's version includes in-frame clones alone and lacks a portion of them. The sample shows under 250,000 clones, approximately 91% of them seen only once. The sample consisted of peripheral blood. These receptors all stem from a man between 60 and 70 years old who had recovered from COVID-19.

The chain carries TRBV5-1 and TRBJ1-2; D may be TRBD1 (5 bases). The CDR3 sequence is 15 residues long. Germline V gene lookup returns CDR1 SGHRS and CDR2 YFSETQ. The ends were cut back, 4 bases at V and 8 bases at J, with 21 bases in the middle. CDR3 in amino acids: CASSVNVGTNMGYTF. The CDR3 DNA is TGCGCCAGCAGCGTTAATGTGGGGACTAATATGGGCTACACCTTC.

This rearrangement joins TRBV28 to TRBJ2-7; TRBD2 matches at 7 bases. Germline V lookup: CDR1 MDHEN, CDR2 SYDVKM. The J segment lost 2 bases and the V segment lost 2 bases, leaving 6 bases of the junction unmatched. The CDR3 length is 15 residues. CDR3 residues: CASSLGGGGTYEQYF. CDR3 sequence (DNA): TGTGCCAGCAGTTTAGGTGGCGGGGGTACCTACGAGCAGTACTTC.

V is TRBV18 and J is TRBJ2-7; D possibly corresponds to TRBD1 (6 bases). V gave up 3 bases and J gave up 0 bases, with 9 bases separating them. This CDR3 contains 14 residues. CDR1 and CDR2 (germline): KGHSH, LQKENI. The CDR3 loop reads CASSPDRYSYEQYF. In nucleotides, the CDR3 is TGTGCCAGCTCACCCGACAGGTACTCCTACGAGCAGTACTTC.

The V gene is TRBV3-1 (or the pseudogene TRBV3-2), the J gene TRBJ2-3; 8 nucleotides line up with TRBD2. The germline V gene encodes CDR1 LGHDT and CDR2 YNNKEL (reference sequence). This CDR3 comprises 17 residues. The V segment lost 4 bases and the J segment 3 bases; nucleotides outside the gene matches: 12. CDR3 sequence: CASSPTLLAARTDTQYF. The CDR3 nucleotides read TGTGCCAGCAGCCCCACATTACTAGCGGCTAGAACAGATACGCAGTATTTT.

The V and J genes are TRBV10-2 and TRBJ1-1; maybe TRBD1 (5 bases). In germline, CDR1 is WSHSY, CDR2 SAAADI. This CDR3 is built from 13 residues. Trimming cost V 6 bases and J 4 bases, with 12 bases left between them. The CDR3 loop is CASRGAGGTEAFF. The CDR3 coding sequence is TGCGCCAGCAGAGGGGCGGGAGGCACTGAAGCTTTCTTT.

The genes are TRBV6-1 and TRBJ2-7, with TRBD2 matching 8 bases. With 1 base clipped from V and 3 bases from J, the junction kept 5 bases outside the gene matches. This CDR3 has 15 residues. Germline values: CDR1 MNHNS, CDR2 SASEGT. CDR3 nucleotide sequence: TGTGCCAGCAGTGAAGAAATCCTAGCGGGCTACGAGCAGTACTTC. Translation gives CASSEEILAGYEQYF.

This clone was seen just once. The chain is built from TRBV5-4 and TRBJ2-3; the match to TRBD2 covers 7 bases. Germline CDR1 SGHNT, CDR2 YYREEE (reference sequence). J was trimmed by 2 bases and V by 2 bases; bases with no gene match: 5. The length of the CDR3 is 15 residues. The CDR3 here is CASSLRLADTDTQYF. The DNA of the CDR3 is TGTGCCAGCAGCTTACGGCTAGCGGACACAGATACGCAGTATTTT.

The chain is built from TRBV19 and TRBJ2-4; possibly TRBD1 for D (6 bases). V lost 5 bases, J lost 2 bases, and 10 bases lay in between. Germline lookup yields CDR1 LNHDA and CDR2 SQIVND (reference sequence). This CDR3 spans 14 amino acids. The CDR3 DNA follows: TGTGCCAGTAGTTTACAGGGTACCAAAAACATTCAGTACTTC. It translates to CASSLQGTKNIQYF.

This clone has only one observation. J is TRBJ2-5 and V is TRBV9, with 11 bases matching TRBD1. Looked up from germline, CDR1 is SGDLS and CDR2 is YYNGEE. This CDR3 contains 15 residues. The V and J ends lost 0 bases and 7 bases, in that order; junction bases with no gene match: 5. The CDR3 coding sequence is TGTGCCAGCAGCGTAGGTGGACAGGGGGCAGGGACCCAGTACTTC. Its protein is CASSVGGQGAGTQYF.

The chain joins TRBV24-1 to TRBJ2-1, with 8 bases that match TRBD2. V trimming: 5 bases; J trimming: 2 bases; junction bases outside the gene matches: 7. The CDR3 runs 16 residues. Germline CDR1 KGHDR, CDR2 SFDVKD. The CDR3 coding sequence is TGTGCCACCAGTGGTAAAGCGGGAGACGCCTACAATGAGCAGTTCTTC. Its translation is CATSGKAGDAYNEQFF.

The rearrangement joins TRBV7-3 to TRBJ2-2, with D unresolved. The V gene lost 6 bases and the J gene lost 0 bases, with 5 bases spanning the gap. CDR1 is SGHTA, CDR2 FQGTGA, per germline. The CDR3 length is 13 residues. CDR3 in amino acids: CASSAANTGELFF. The CDR3 DNA sequence: TGTGCCAGCAGTGCAGCGAACACCGGGGAGCTGTTTTTT. Full variable domain (rest looked up from reference TRBV7-3 and TRBJ2-2): GAGVSQTPSNKVTEKGKYVELRCDPISGHTALYWYRQSLGQGPEFLIYFQGTGAADDSGLPNDRFFAVRPEGSVSTLKIQRTERGDSAVYLCASSAANTGELFFGEGSRLTVL.

This chain uses TRBV19 with TRBJ2-5, with a possible D match to TRBD1 (5 bases). The V end lost 0 bases, the J end lost 6 bases, and 20 bases lay between the germline ends. The CDR3 contains 17 residues. Germline CDR1 is LNHDA and CDR2 is SQIVND (reference sequence). The CDR3 region is CASSIDSRRVNRKTQYF. The CDR3 coding sequence is TGTGCCAGTAGTATAGATAGTCGCAGGGTAAATCGGAAGACCCAGTACTTC. Using reference TRBV19 and TRBJ2-5 for the parts outside the CDR3, the full variable domain is DGGITQSPKYLFRKEGQNVTLSCEQNLNHDAMYWYRQDPGQGLRLIYYSQIVNDFQKGDIAEGYSVSREKKESFPLTVTSAQKNPTAFYLCASSIDSRRVNRKTQYFGPGTRLLVL.

Here the CDR3 DNA reads TGTGCCAGCAGCCCGGGTGGGGGACTAGCGGCTTACGAGCAGTACTTC. Translating it yields CASSPGGGLAAYEQYF. The J gene is TRBJ2-7, the V gene TRBV7-2; 11 nucleotides agree with TRBD2. V trimming: 5 bases; J trimming: 4 bases; junction bases outside the gene matches: 10. The CDR3 is 16 amino acids. Per germline, CDR1 SGHTA and CDR2 FQGNSA.

The genes are TRBV19 and TRBJ2-3; 12 positions match TRBD2. This CDR3 is 15 amino acids long. Per the germline V gene, CDR1 is LNHDA and CDR2 is SQIVND (reference sequence). Losses at the gene ends were 4 bases for V and 6 bases for J; bases not matched to a gene: 5. The CDR3 loop reads CASSTTSGSTDTQYF. In nucleotides, the CDR3 is TGTGCCAGTAGTACGACTAGCGGGAGTACCGATACGCAGTATTTT. The whole variable domain, remainder taken from reference TRBV19 and TRBJ2-3, is DGGITQSPKYLFRKEGQNVTLSCEQNLNHDAMYWYRQDPGQGLRLIYYSQIVNDFQKGDIAEGYSVSREKKESFPLTVTSAQKNPTAFYLCASSTTSGSTDTQYFGPGTRLTVL.

The J gene is TRBJ2-7, the V gene TRBV5-6; 10 nucleotides line up with TRBD1. This CDR3 has 16 amino acids. Per germline, CDR1 SGHDT and CDR2 YYEEEE. V dropped 0 bases and J dropped 1; count of bases not matched to a gene: 4. The CDR3 loop reads CASSLGDRGGSYEQYF. The CDR3 nucleotides read TGTGCCAGCAGCTTGGGGGACAGGGGCGGGTCCTACGAGCAGTACTTC.

Only one count was recorded for this clone. The chain recombines TRBV7-2 with TRBJ2-3, with D maybe TRBD1 (5 bases). Trimming took off 3 bases at V and 3 bases at J, with 13 bases between the two ends. The CDR3 sequence is 15 residues long. The germline V gene encodes CDR1 SGHTA and CDR2 FQGNSA. In nucleotides, the CDR3 is TGTGCCAGCAGCTTTAGGGGCCGTTCTACAGATACGCAGTATTTT. Translating it yields CASSFRGRSTDTQYF. The full variable domain, its missing parts supplied by reference TRBV7-2 and TRBJ2-3, is GAGVSQSPSNKVTEKGKDVELRCDPISGHTALYWYRQSLGQGLEFLIYFQGNSAPDKSGLPSDRFSAERTGGSVSTLTIQRTQQEDSAVYLCASSFRGRSTDTQYFGPGTRLTVL.

V is TRBV7-2 and J is TRBJ1-3; D might be TRBD1 (6 bases). The CDR3 contains 15 residues. V was clipped by 5 bases and J by 2 bases, with 13 bases between them. CDR1 is SGHTA and CDR2 is FQGNSA in the germline V gene. The CDR3 sequence is CASSKRQAAGNTIYF. CDR3 in DNA: TGTGCCAGCAGCAAGAGACAGGCGGCTGGAAACACCATATATTTT.

V usage is TRBV7-9 and J usage is TRBJ1-6; D possibly corresponds to TRBD1 (5 bases). V shed 5 bases and J shed 7 bases, with 12 bases lying between them. This CDR3 spans 14 amino acids. The germline V gene has CDR1 SEHNR and CDR2 FQNEAQ (reference sequence). The CDR3 protein is CASSLRQSNSPLHF. CDR3 coding DNA: TGTGCCAGCAGCCTCCGACAGTCGAATTCACCCCTCCACTTT.

The chain uses TRBV5-1 and TRBJ1-1, with D unresolved. The V gene lost 2 bases and the J gene lost 4 bases, with 12 bases spanning the gap. CDR3 length: 14 amino acids. Looked up from germline, CDR1 is SGHRS and CDR2 is YFSETQ. The CDR3 DNA follows: TGCGCCAGCAGCTTCGATGGGCAACGCACTGAAGCTTTCTTT. As protein: CASSFDGQRTEAFF.

The chain carries TRBV5-1 and TRBJ2-3; 12 bases are a match to TRBD1. V lost 1 base and J lost 5; bases outside the gene matches: 8. CDR1 is SGHRS, CDR2 YFSETQ, per germline. CDR3 length: 17 amino acids. CDR3 DNA: TGCGCCAGCAGCTTGCTGACCGGGACAGGGGGCCTAGATACGCAGTATTTT. Amino acid sequence: CASSLLTGTGGLDTQYF.

The chain joins TRBV7-3 to TRBJ2-3; no clear D. The CDR3 is made up of 15 amino acids. Deletions cut 1 base from V and 0 bases from J, with 8 bases between. The germline gives CDR1 SGHTA, CDR2 FQGTGA. The CDR3 nucleotides are TGTGCCAGCAGCTTAATGTCTACTAGCACAGATACGCAGTATTTT. This gives the protein CASSLMSTSTDTQYF.

This clone was found a few times. The V call is TRBV5-6, the J call TRBJ2-3; D remains unclear. The CDR3 is 15 amino acids. V was pared by 5 bases and J by 2 bases, with 15 bases between. Germline lookup yields CDR1 SGHDT and CDR2 YYEEEE. The CDR3 DNA sequence: TGTGCCAGCAGATGGGCCCGTCAGTACACAGATACGCAGTATTTT. Translating it yields CASRWARQYTDTQYF.

CDR3 DNA sequence: TGTGCCAGTAGTATAAAGAGGGGGAACTACGAGCAGTACTTC. This translates into CASSIKRGNYEQYF. The rearrangement uses TRBV19 and TRBJ2-7; possible D gene TRBD1, 6 bases. The germline V gene has CDR1 LNHDA and CDR2 SQIVND (reference sequence). Deletions cut 2 bases from V and 3 bases from J, with 11 bases between. The CDR3 covers 14 residues. The variable domain in full, completed from reference TRBV19 and TRBJ2-7, reads DGGITQSPKYLFRKEGQNVTLSCEQNLNHDAMYWYRQDPGQGLRLIYYSQIVNDFQKGDIAEGYSVSREKKESFPLTVTSAQKNPTAFYLCASSIKRGNYEQYFGPGTRLTVT.

The chain recombines TRBV20-1 with TRBJ2-3; 9 positions agree with TRBD1. V lost 3 bases to trimming and J lost 1 base; unmatched junction nucleotides: 5. The CDR3 is 15 residues long. The V gene's germline CDR1 is DFQATT and CDR2 SNEGSKA (reference sequence). The CDR3 coding sequence is TGCAGTGCTAGTGACCGGGACAGGGGCACAGATACGCAGTATTTT. It yields the protein CSASDRDRGTDTQYF.

The V call is TRBV20-1, the J call TRBJ2-5; a possible D gene is TRBD2 (6 bases). The germline V gene encodes CDR1 DFQATT and CDR2 SNEGSKA (reference sequence). V lost 5 bases to trimming and J lost 6 bases, with 7 bases between them. This CDR3 contains 10 residues. The CDR3 coding sequence is TGCAGTGCTGGGGGGAAGACCCAGTACTTC. Translated: CSAGGKTQYF.